This T cell receptor (beta chain) was identified during a study of cytomegalovirus exposure and HLA in healthy donors. The PCR contained 60 Vbeta and 13 Jbeta primers. Repertoires were generated with immunoSEQ multiplex PCR, while TCRdb's copy carries only in-frame clones and drops some. The sample includes about 150,000 clones, around 86% of them seen just once. CDR3 length: 15 residues. V lost 2 bases and J lost 4; bases outside the gene matches: 7. Germline loops: CDR1 GTSNPN, CDR2 SVGIG (reference sequence). The clonotype originates from a woman in her twenties or thirties in good health and CMV-seronegative. The V and J genes are TRBV30 and TRBJ2-1, with 8 bases matching TRBD1. Sequencing used PBMCs. CDR3 DNA: TGTGCCTGGAGTCCCCAGGGGGCGAGATACAATGAGCAGTTCTTC. Its translation is CAWSPQGARYNEQFF.